This T cell receptor beta chain comes out of a study of blood T cells in healthy people across ages. Trimming took 4 bases from V and 5 from J, leaving 11 bases between them. Germline-derived CDR1 and CDR2 are PRHDT and FYEKMQ (reference sequence). CDR3 length: 13 amino acids. About this clonotype itself: Antigen specificity is unknown.

Sample-barcoded 5' priming and a J-beta primer mix drove a second PCR of about 7 to 12 cycles. TCRdb itself ran the 5' RACE reads through MiXCR, one entry per CDR3 protein. The table shows under 850,000 distinct CDR3 sequences, with 35% to 40% occurring only once. General study results and limits: The study could not conclusively compare naive and antigen-experienced cells, given its unsorted PBMCs. Across samples, TCR beta diversity tracked strongly with naive T cell percentage. It was not known whether donors were CMV positive (a possible confounder of expanded clonotype changes).

The sequenced material came from blood. This receptor was obtained from a man aged 18 to 35 in good health. The V call is TRBV13, the J call TRBJ1-2; no definite D call. The CDR3 bases are TGTGCCAGCAGCTGGAACAAATTGTATGGCTACACCTTC. Its protein is CASSWNKLYGYTF.